The next 10 T cell receptor beta chains were all read from a single sample in a study of cytomegalovirus exposure and HLA in healthy donors. PCR employed 60 Vbeta and 13 Jbeta primers. Profiling relied on immunoSEQ multiplex PCR, and the TCRdb table lists in-frame clones only, not all of them. Here the sample spans 170,000 or so clones, almost 85% being singletons. The sequenced sample consisted of PBMCs. Receptors originate from a woman between 50 and 59 years old in good health and CMV-seronegative.

The table lists this clone with a count of one. This chain connects TRBV25-1 to TRBJ2-2, with 13 bases matching TRBD2. The CDR3 length is 18 residues. The germline CDR1 and CDR2 sequences are MGHDK and SYGVNS. After removal of 7 bases from V and 0 bases from J, the junction contained 8 bases not matched to a gene. CDR3 coding DNA: TGTGCCAGCACCGGACTCGGGACTAGCGGGACGAACACCGGGGAGCTGTTTTTT. Translation: CASTGLGTSGTNTGELFF.

The V and J genes are TRBV5-1 and TRBJ2-3, with a weak D call TRBD2 (6 bases). Per germline, CDR1 SGHRS and CDR2 YFSETQ. The CDR3 has 16 amino acids. V lost 1 base and J lost 4, with 16 bases in between. CDR3 in amino acids: CASSLQYGSIADTQYF. The CDR3 nucleotides are TGCGCCAGCAGCTTGCAGTACGGGAGCATCGCAGATACGCAGTATTTT.

V is TRBV10-3 and J is TRBJ2-2; the match to TRBD1 covers 8 bases. CDR3 size: 14 residues. Germline V CDR1 and CDR2: ENHRY, SYGVKD. The V and J ends lost 6 bases and 5 bases, in that order; junction bases with no gene match: 5. CDR3 sequence reads: CAIRPGQETGELFF. The DNA of the CDR3 is TGTGCCATCAGGCCGGGACAGGAGACCGGGGAGCTGTTTTTT.

V gene TRBV19 combines with J gene TRBJ2-6, with a weak D call TRBD1 (6 bases). V shed 5 bases and J shed 0 bases, with 14 bases lying between them. The CDR3 is 17 amino acids. CDR1 is LNHDA, CDR2 SQIVND, per germline (reference sequence). CDR3 sequence reads: CASSLRYRASGANVLTF. CDR3 sequence (DNA): TGTGCCAGTAGTCTCCGGTACAGGGCCTCTGGGGCCAACGTCCTGACTTTC. Full variable domain (remainder filled in from reference TRBV19 and TRBJ2-6): DGGITQSPKYLFRKEGQNVTLSCEQNLNHDAMYWYRQDPGQGLRLIYYSQIVNDFQKGDIAEGYSVSREKKESFPLTVTSAQKNPTAFYLCASSLRYRASGANVLTFGAGSRLTVL.

This clone was counted between two and nine times. The V and J genes are TRBV5-1 and TRBJ1-1; maybe TRBD1 (5 bases). CDR3 length equals 16 residues. The V end was cut by 0 bases, the J end by 1 base, with 13 bases between. Per the germline V gene, CDR1 is SGHRS and CDR2 is YFSETQ. The CDR3 DNA reads as TGCGCCAGCAGCTTGGTAGGCGCAGGGAAGAACACTGAAGCTTTCTTT. This gives the protein CASSLVGAGKNTEAFF. Full variable domain (remainder filled in from reference TRBV5-1 and TRBJ1-1): KAGVTQTPRYLIKTRGQQVTLSCSPISGHRSVSWYQQTPGQGLQFLFEYFSETQRNKGNFPGRFSGRQFSNSRSEMNVSTLELGDSALYLCASSLVGAGKNTEAFFGQGTRLTVV.

This clone was counted between two and nine times. CDR3 in DNA: TGCAGTTCCAGGAACACTGAAGCTTTCTTT. It is translated as CSSRNTEAFF. This chain connects TRBV20-1 to TRBJ1-1; no firm D call. CDR3 size: 10 residues. V shed 8 bases and J shed 1 base, with 5 bases lying between them. The V gene's germline CDR1 is DFQATT and CDR2 SNEGSKA (reference sequence).

This clone was detected only a few times. The J gene is TRBJ2-7, the V gene TRBV28; D gene unclear. V shed 3 bases and J shed 3 bases, with 9 bases lying between them. The germline CDR1 and CDR2 sequences are MDHEN and SYDVKM. The CDR3 spans 13 residues. The CDR3 DNA sequence: TGTGCCAGCAGTTTTAACGCCGGCTACGAGCAGTACTTC. Protein sequence: CASSFNAGYEQYF. Based on the CDR3 plus reference TRBV28 and TRBJ2-7, the full variable domain is DVKVTQSSRYLVKRTGEKVFLECVQDMDHENMFWYRQDPGLGLRLIYFSYDVKMKEKGDIPEGYSVSREKKERFSLILESASTNQTSMYLCASSFNAGYEQYFGPGTRLTVT.

This sequence joins TRBV6-1 and TRBJ1-5; D may be TRBD1 (5 bases). V lost 2 bases and J 6 bases, leaving 11 bases between the germline ends. The CDR3 sequence is 14 residues long. The germline V gene has CDR1 MNHNS and CDR2 SASEGT. The DNA for the CDR3 is TGTGCCAGCAGTGAAAAAAGGGGCTTTCAGCCCCAGCATTTT. Translating gives CASSEKRGFQPQHF.

This clone turned up a few times. This rearrangement joins TRBV2 to TRBJ2-3, with 11 bases that match TRBD2. The CDR3 length is 19 residues. The germline V gene encodes CDR1 SNHLY and CDR2 FYNNEI. The J segment lost 4 bases and the V segment lost 4 bases, leaving 16 bases of the junction unmatched. CDR3 protein: CASSGGTSGFSVSSDTQYF. The CDR3 DNA is TGTGCCAGCAGTGGGGGGACTAGCGGTTTTTCCGTATCTTCAGATACGCAGTATTTT. Together with reference TRBV2 and TRBJ2-3, the CDR3 gives the full variable domain: EPEVTQTPSHQVTQMGQEVILRCVPISNHLYFYWYRQILGQKVEFLVSFYNNEISEKSEIFDDQFSVERPDGSNFTLKIRSTKLEDSAMYFCASSGGTSGFSVSSDTQYFGPGTRLTVL.

The rearrangement joins TRBV23-1 to TRBJ1-4, with 8 bases that match TRBD1. TRBV23-1 belongs to the ORF category, with a function that is uncertain. V was pared by 2 bases and J by 4 bases, with 6 bases of the junction left unmatched. The CDR3 runs 16 residues. The CDR3 spells CASSQNPTGVNEKLFF. The CDR3 DNA is TGCGCCAGCAGTCAAAACCCGACAGGGGTTAATGAAAAACTGTTTTTT.